This TCR beta chain is from a study of blood T cell repertoires in COVID-19. At the level of the study: Whether acute or convalescent, the COVID-19 samples came from the United States, Italy and Spain.

Here immunoSEQ multiplex PCR was the method, and the copy in TCRdb shows in-frame clones only, minus some. The sample has around 430,000 clones, about 87% seen once. Losses at the gene ends were 5 bases for V and 7 bases for J; bases not matched to a gene: 11. The CDR3 loop spans 15 amino acids. The V gene's germline CDR1 is MGHDK and CDR2 SYGVNS. Participants spanned ages about 18 to 90 years and resided in fewer than 30 US areas. Sequencing was performed on PBMCs or T cells enriched from blood (not recorded which). The chain employs TRBV25-1 and TRBJ2-7, with 10 bases lining up with TRBD1. This receptor was identified in a woman in her forties or fifties who had recovered from COVID-19. CDR3 loop: CASSPGTGVSGEQYF. The CDR3 DNA follows: TGTGCCAGCAGTCCCGGGACAGGGGTTTCGGGGGAGCAGTACTTC.